A single sample gave rise to the 23 T cell receptor beta chains below, sequenced in a study of immune evolution from preneoplasia to lung adenocarcinoma. Assay: immunoSEQ multiplex PCR; the TCRdb copy retains only in-frame clones and omits some. Among some 6,100 clones, 75% to 85% were seen once, and the ten largest hold 7.6%. Input material: FFPE lung adenocarcinoma in situ tissue. The receptor source for this set is a donor older than 65 with lung adenocarcinoma.

There are a few counts of this clone. The chain joins TRBV5-4 to TRBJ1-1; 9 bases line up with TRBD1. The CDR3 is 14 residues long. J was trimmed by 7 bases and V by 5 bases; bases with no gene match: 9. In germline, CDR1 is SGHNT, CDR2 YYREEE (reference sequence). As DNA, the CDR3 is TGTGCCAGCAGAAAAACCGGGACAGGGCGTGAAGCTTTCTTT. Translating gives CASRKTGTGREAFF.

This chain uses TRBV2 with TRBJ1-2, with D possibly TRBD1 on 6 matching bases. Trimming removed 7 bases at V and 0 bases at J, with 15 bases between. The CDR3 contains 15 residues. CDR1 is SNHLY and CDR2 is FYNNEI in the germline V gene. This CDR3 reads CASIHGTPANYGYTF. CDR3 bases: TGTGCCAGCATTCACGGGACACCCGCTAACTATGGCTACACCTTC.

The chain employs TRBV25-1 and TRBJ2-1; the D is unclear. Germline assignment: CDR1 MGHDK and CDR2 SYGVNS. The V gene lost 8 bases and the J gene lost 4 bases, with 3 bases spanning the gap. CDR3 size: 10 residues. CDR3 region: CASGYNEQFF. CDR3 nucleotide sequence: TGTGCCAGCGGTTACAATGAGCAGTTCTTC.

V is TRBV6-6 and J is TRBJ1-5, with D perhaps TRBD1 (6 bases). Looked up from germline, CDR1 is MNHNY and CDR2 is SVGAGI (reference sequence). The V and J ends lost 10 bases and 1 base respectively, with 11 bases between them. This CDR3 has 13 residues. This CDR3 reads CATDRISNQPQHF. DNA of the CDR3: TGTGCCACCGACAGGATAAGCAATCAGCCCCAGCATTTT.

The chain is built from TRBV30 and TRBJ2-7; possible D gene TRBD1, 5 bases. CDR1 and CDR2 from the germline V gene are GTSNPN and SVGIG (reference sequence). The CDR3 is made up of 12 amino acids. V was clipped by 4 bases and J by 2 bases, with 9 bases between them. In DNA form, the CDR3 reads TGTGCCTGGAACAGGCTAACCTACGAGCAGTACTTC. Amino acid sequence: CAWNRLTYEQYF.

The V gene is TRBV27, the J gene TRBJ1-4, with D possibly matching TRBD1 (5 bases). CDR1 MNHEY and CDR2 SMNVEV come from the germline V gene (reference sequence). This CDR3 region has 16 residues. V lost 4 bases and J lost 10, with 22 bases in between. The CDR3 spells CASSSLPGTRSGKLFF. DNA for the CDR3: TGTGCCAGCAGTTCCCTCCCCGGGACCCGCTCAGGAAAACTGTTTTTT.

The rearrangement joins TRBV5-4 to TRBJ2-1, with no clear D. Germline lookup yields CDR1 SGHNT and CDR2 YYREEE (reference sequence). The CDR3 spans 14 residues. Trimming removed 4 bases at V and 10 bases at J, with 18 bases between. The CDR3 DNA is TGTGCCAGCAGCACTGGAAGGAATAAGGAAGAGCAGTTCTTC. Its protein is CASSTGRNKEEQFF.

DNA of the CDR3: TGTGCCACCAGCGGTTTAGGTTGGATGAACACTGAAGCTTTCTTT. It is translated as CATSGLGWMNTEAFF. The V and J genes are TRBV15 and TRBJ1-1; D is ambiguous. Trimming pared 5 bases from V and 0 bases from J, leaving 13 bases between. Germline CDR1 LNHNV, CDR2 YYDKDF (reference sequence). The CDR3 is made up of 15 amino acids. The full variable domain, rest sourced from reference TRBV15 and TRBJ1-1, is DAMVIQNPRYQVTQFGKPVTLSCSQTLNHNVMYWYQQKSSQAPKLLFHYYDKDFNNEADTPDNFQSRRPNTSFCFLDIRSPGLGDTAMYLCATSGLGWMNTEAFFGQGTRLTVV.

V usage is TRBV10-3 and J usage is TRBJ1-2; the match to TRBD1 covers 9 bases. V shed 3 bases, J shed 8 bases, and the junction held 4 bases outside the gene matches. Germline V lookup: CDR1 ENHRY, CDR2 SYGVKD. This CDR3 spans 13 amino acids. The CDR3 reads CAISEGTGLGYTF. The CDR3 nucleotides are TGTGCCATCAGTGAAGGGACAGGGTTGGGCTACACCTTC.

This clone was counted only a few times. The V call is TRBV7-6, the J call TRBJ1-3; a possible D gene is TRBD1 (5 bases). CDR3 length: 14 amino acids. V lost 8 bases, J lost 4 bases, and 15 bases lay in between. CDR1 is SGHVS and CDR2 is FNYEAQ in the germline V gene. CDR3 sequence: CASSGETEGNTIYF. The DNA of the CDR3 is TGTGCCAGCTCTGGCGAGACAGAAGGAAACACCATATATTTT.

V usage is TRBV30 and J usage is TRBJ1-5; D not resolved. CDR3 length: 13 residues. Germline V gives CDR1 GTSNPN, CDR2 SVGIG (reference sequence). V was shortened by 0 bases and J by 2 bases, with 5 bases between the two germline ends. The DNA of the CDR3 is TGTGCCTGGAGTGTACGGGGCAATCAGCCCCAGCATTTT. As protein: CAWSVRGNQPQHF.

The chain's CDR3 is CASSPFNRGTETQYF. DNA of the CDR3: TGTGCCAGTAGTCCTTTCAACAGGGGGACGGAGACCCAGTACTTC. The rearrangement links TRBV19 to TRBJ2-5; 8 bases map to TRBD1. V shed 5 bases and J 5 bases; nucleotides not matched to a gene: 10. CDR1 is LNHDA, CDR2 SQIVND, per germline (reference sequence). This CDR3 has 15 amino acids.

V and J are TRBV21-1 and TRBJ2-7; the D call of TRBD1 is as the table states it, not checked on the DNA. TRBV21-1 constitutes a pseudogene. This CDR3 contains 17 residues. CDR3 protein: CASSKDRDRPRTYEQYF. As DNA, the CDR3 is TGTGCCAGCAGCAAAGATCGGGACAGGCCAAGGACCTACGAGCAGTACTTC.

As regards this clone: The junction does not match germline at one end; this may be a read error. The J gene is TRBJ1-1, the V gene TRBV7-3, with D possibly being TRBD1 (5 bases). The germline V gene has CDR1 SGHTA and CDR2 FQGTGA. The CDR3 is 14 residues long. CDR3 in DNA: TGTGCCAGCACCTTACAGATAGGGGACACTGAAGCTTTCTTT. Amino acid sequence: CASTLQIGDTEAFF.

This chain links TRBV5-8 with TRBJ2-1; 7 nucleotides line up with TRBD1. The CDR3 consists of 14 residues. V shed 2 bases, J shed 4 bases, and the junction held 3 bases outside the gene matches. Germline CDR1 SGHTS, CDR2 YDEGEE. The CDR3 spells CASSFLQGYNEQFF. CDR3 nucleotides: TGTGCCAGCAGCTTTTTACAGGGGTACAATGAGCAGTTCTTC.

The chain is built from TRBV30 and TRBJ1-5; the D gene is possibly TRBD1 (6 bases). V lost 0 bases, J lost 3 bases, and 9 bases lay in between. The CDR3 is 14 amino acids. Germline V gene sequence: CDR1 GTSNPN, CDR2 SVGIG (reference sequence). CDR3 DNA sequence: TGTGCCTGGAGTGTAACAGGGACCAATCAGCCCCAGCATTTT. Translated, it gives CAWSVTGTNQPQHF.

V usage is TRBV28 and J usage is TRBJ1-2, with D unclear. Germline CDR1 and CDR2: MDHEN and SYDVKM. V was cut by 6 bases and J by 5 bases, with 16 bases left in between. CDR3 length equals 14 residues. CDR3 DNA: TGTGCCAGCAGCCCCGCCGGCGGAGTTTATGGCTACACCTTC. Its translation: CASSPAGGVYGYTF.

There are a few counts of this clone. A read error may produce the germline difference seen at one junction end. This chain uses TRBV7-7 with TRBJ2-1; tentatively, D is TRBD1 or TRBD2 (5 bases each). The germline CDR1 and CDR2 sequences are SSHAT and FNYEAQ (reference sequence). The CDR3 consists of 13 residues. The CDR3 loop is CASSLVEGHEQFF. The CDR3 nucleotides are TGTGCTAGCAGCTTAGTTGAGGGACATGAGCAGTTCTTC.

The chain employs TRBV27 and TRBJ2-3, with D tentatively TRBD1 or TRBD2 (6 bases each). This CDR3 spans 16 amino acids. In germline, CDR1 is MNHEY, CDR2 SMNVEV (reference sequence). The V end lost 3 bases, the J end lost 3 bases, and 16 bases lay between the germline ends. As DNA, the CDR3 is TGTGCCAGCAGTTTTGGGGGCCCCCGGGGGACAGATACGCAGTATTTT. This translates into CASSFGGPRGTDTQYF.

This rearrangement joins TRBV2 to TRBJ2-5, with 11 bases aligning to TRBD2. Germline CDR1 SNHLY, CDR2 FYNNEI. J gave up 2 bases and V 11 bases, and 4 bases lay outside the gene matches. The CDR3 extends over 13 amino acids. The CDR3 region is CAVPSGGQETQYF. In nucleotides, the CDR3 is TGTGCCGTACCTAGCGGGGGGCAAGAGACCCAGTACTTC.

Only a few counts were recorded for this clone. The gene calls are TRBV7-9 and TRBJ2-1, with D perhaps matching TRBD1 (6 bases). The CDR3 consists of 14 residues. In germline, CDR1 is SEHNR, CDR2 FQNEAQ (reference sequence). V lost 0 bases and J 9 bases, leaving 12 bases between the germline ends. This CDR3 is CASSLAVGASEQFF. The DNA of the CDR3 is TGTGCCAGCAGCTTAGCTGTGGGGGCCAGTGAGCAGTTCTTC.

This clone was found a few times. The rearrangement joins TRBV9 to TRBJ1-1; perhaps TRBD1 as D (5 bases). Between the trimmed V and J ends, which lost 3 bases and 4 bases, there was a span of 19 bases. The CDR3 runs to 16 residues. Germline loops: CDR1 SGDLS, CDR2 YYNGEE. Here the CDR3 DNA reads TGTGCCAGCAGCGCCCGATTGGGACGGGGGAGCACTGAAGCTTTCTTT. This encodes CASSARLGRGSTEAFF.

The V call is TRBV2, the J call TRBJ1-3, with D perhaps matching TRBD1 (5 bases). Trimming removed 3 bases from V and 1 base from J, with 7 bases in between. Germline V CDR1 and CDR2: SNHLY, FYNNEI. This CDR3 comprises 14 residues. The CDR3 DNA reads as TGTGCCAGCAGTGATTGGGGGTCTGGAAACACCATATATTTT. It is translated as CASSDWGSGNTIYF. Full variable domain (rest looked up from reference TRBV2 and TRBJ1-3): EPEVTQTPSHQVTQMGQEVILRCVPISNHLYFYWYRQILGQKVEFLVSFYNNEISEKSEIFDDQFSVERPDGSNFTLKIRSTKLEDSAMYFCASSDWGSGNTIYFGEGSWLTVV.